These 31 T cell receptor beta chains came from one sample sequenced in a study of patients and donors after allogeneic stem cell transplantation. TCRdb redid the calling of the RT-PCR reads with MiXCR, one entry per CDR3 protein. The data hold 800,000 to 1,000,000 distinct CDR3 sequences, with approximately 18% observed a single time. The sequenced sample was blood, either unsorted or a sorted T cell fraction (not recorded which). These receptors all stem from a human donor who was either an allogeneic HSCT recipient or a stem cell or donor lymphocyte infusion donor (not recorded which). It is not recorded whose cells these are; they may come from a transplant donor.

This clonotype was counted a few times. The CDR3 bases are TGCAGTGCTAGAGATCTGCGGGACCCGAACACCGGGGAGCTGTTTTTT. Translated: CSARDLRDPNTGELFF. This chain uses TRBV20-1 with TRBJ2-2, with a tentative D call TRBD2 (6 bases). Per the germline V gene, CDR1 is DFQATT and CDR2 is SNEGSKA (reference sequence). V lost 0 bases and J 0 bases, leaving 11 bases between the germline ends. This CDR3 is 16 amino acids long.

The chain employs TRBV27 and TRBJ2-1, with D perhaps matching TRBD1 (5 bases). The CDR3 has 15 amino acids. Trimming cost V 5 bases and J 10 bases, with 21 bases left between them. Germline V lookup: CDR1 MNHEY, CDR2 SMNVEV (reference sequence). The CDR3 loop is CASSLPSLGVAEQFF. The CDR3 DNA is TGTGCCAGCAGTCTCCCCTCCCTAGGGGTCGCGGAGCAGTTCTTC.

This clonotype came up many times. The chain has TRBV20-1 and TRBJ2-1; TRBD1 is a possible D gene (5 bases). CDR1 and CDR2 (germline): DFQATT, SNEGSKA (reference sequence). This CDR3 spans 10 amino acids. The CDR3 DNA follows: TGCAGCCCTGGTGGGGCACCACAGTTCTTC. This encodes CSPGGAPQFF.

This clonotype turned up a few times. J is TRBJ2-7 and V is TRBV12-3 or TRBV12-4; 10 bases agree with TRBD1. V lost 7 bases and J lost 3; bases outside the gene matches: 9. The CDR3 runs 15 residues. The CDR3 spells CASTAPGQGNYEQYF. In nucleotides, the CDR3 is TGTGCCAGCACCGCGCCGGGACAGGGGAACTACGAGCAGTACTTC.

This clonotype was picked up many times. V and J are TRBV5-5 and TRBJ1-5, with TRBD1 identical over 8 bases. CDR1 is SGHKS and CDR2 is YYEKEE in the germline V gene (reference sequence). J lost 3 bases, V lost 4 bases, and 9 bases had no gene match. CDR3 size: 16 residues. The CDR3 DNA reads as TGTGCCAGCAGCACGCGGGACAGGCCCTACAATCAGCCCCAGCATTTT. Protein: CASSTRDRPYNQPQHF.

This chain links TRBV7-6 with TRBJ2-7; TRBD2 matches at 8 bases. The V segment lost 6 bases and the J segment 6 bases; nucleotides outside the gene matches: 13. Germline V gene sequence: CDR1 SGHVS, CDR2 FNYEAQ. This CDR3 is 15 amino acids long. Written as DNA, the CDR3 is TGTGCCAGCAGTCTCGAGACTCAGCGGGAGAGCGAGCAGTACTTC. As protein: CASSLETQRESEQYF.

V and J are TRBV12-3 or TRBV12-4 and TRBJ2-3, with D hard to call. CDR3 length equals 14 residues. With 4 bases removed from V and 4 bases from J, the gap between germline ends came to 12 bases. DNA of the CDR3: TGTGCCAGCAGTTCTCCTCTTACTTCAGATACGCAGTATTTT. Protein sequence: CASSSPLTSDTQYF.

This sequence joins TRBV4-3 and TRBJ2-1, with D possibly TRBD1 on 6 matching bases. With 0 bases removed from V and 7 bases from J, the gap between germline ends came to 10 bases. Germline V gene lookup returns CDR1 LGHNA and CDR2 YSLEER. The CDR3 sequence is 14 residues long. CDR3 region: CASSQDTRGNEQFF. In DNA form, the CDR3 reads TGCGCCAGCAGCCAAGATACCAGGGGAAATGAGCAGTTCTTC.

The chain uses TRBV12-3 or TRBV12-4 and TRBJ1-2; possible D gene TRBD1, 5 bases. The CDR3 runs to 14 residues. V lost 8 bases and J lost 6, with 19 bases in between. The CDR3 here is CASSIPDPGHGYTF. The CDR3 region has the DNA TGTGCCAGCTCAATTCCGGACCCAGGGCATGGCTACACCTTC.

The rearrangement joins TRBV2 to TRBJ1-1; TRBD1 aligns across 7 bases. This CDR3 has 11 amino acids. Germline V gene lookup returns CDR1 SNHLY and CDR2 FYNNEI. V was pared by 6 bases and J by 8 bases, with 3 bases of the junction left unmatched. The CDR3 coding sequence is TGTGCCAGCAGACAGGACAGGGAAGCTTTCTTT. Protein sequence: CASRQDREAFF.

This clonotype was counted between two and nine times. The V and J genes are TRBV6-5 and TRBJ1-1, with a weak D call TRBD1 (5 bases). From germline, CDR1 is MNHEY and CDR2 SVGAGI. Trimming took off 2 bases at V and 10 bases at J, with 17 bases between the two ends. This CDR3 has 14 amino acids. DNA for the CDR3: TGTGCCAGCAGTTACCCGGGGATAGGGGCAGTAGCTTTCTTT. Translated, it gives CASSYPGIGAVAFF.

This clonotype was observed many times. The chain combines TRBV20-1 with TRBJ2-3; weak D call: TRBD2 (6 bases). Germline CDR1 reads DFQATT; CDR2 reads SNEGSKA (reference sequence). V was shortened by 1 base and J by 2 bases, with 13 bases between the two germline ends. CDR3 length equals 15 residues. CDR3 DNA: TGCAGTGCTAGAGTTGGGAGCGGGCTCACAGATACGCAGTATTTT. It yields the protein CSARVGSGLTDTQYF.

The chain carries TRBV7-2 and TRBJ1-4; 7 nucleotides align to TRBD1. Germline trimming cut 5 bases from V and 8 bases from J; bases unmatched to any gene: 14. The germline V gene has CDR1 SGHTA and CDR2 FQGNSA. The CDR3 extends over 16 amino acids. The CDR3 protein is CASSPGRTGFNEKLFF. The DNA of the CDR3 is TGTGCCAGCAGCCCCGGGAGGACAGGTTTTAACGAAAAACTGTTTTTT.

The V and J genes are TRBV7-3 and TRBJ2-5; D ambiguous. V gave up 0 bases and J gave up 5 bases, with 13 bases separating them. CDR3 length: 15 residues. The germline V gene has CDR1 SGHTA and CDR2 FQGTGA. The CDR3 nucleotides read TGTGCCAGCAGCTTAACTTCTGGGCTGGGTGAGACCCAGTACTTC. Its translation is CASSLTSGLGETQYF.

The V gene is TRBV4-1, the J gene TRBJ1-2, with D unresolved. The germline CDR1 and CDR2 sequences are MGHRA and YSYEKL. V was cut by 0 bases and J by 7 bases, with 18 bases left in between. The CDR3 extends over 16 amino acids. The CDR3 sequence is CASSQEWWVGRAGYTF. The CDR3 DNA sequence: TGCGCCAGCAGCCAAGAATGGTGGGTTGGGAGAGCTGGCTACACCTTC.

The CDR3 sequence is CASSFGTSRNEQFF. The CDR3 nucleotides read TGTGCCAGCAGCTTCGGGACTAGCCGTAATGAGCAGTTCTTC. The chain joins TRBV7-9 to TRBJ2-1; TRBD2 matches at 9 bases. The germline gives CDR1 SEHNR, CDR2 FQNEAQ (reference sequence). The CDR3 extends over 14 amino acids. J gave up 7 bases and V 3 bases, and 4 bases lay outside the gene matches. The variable domain in full, completed from reference TRBV7-9 and TRBJ2-1, reads DTGVSQNPRHKITKRGQNVTFRCDPISEHNRLYWYRQTLGQGPEFLTYFQNEAQLEKSRLLSDRFSAERPKGSFSTLEIQRTEQGDSAMYLCASSFGTSRNEQFFGPGTRLTVL.

This clonotype has a handful of counts. The chain uses TRBV7-2 and TRBJ2-7, with 9 bases aligning to TRBD2. V was clipped by 5 bases and J by 2 bases; unmatched bases: 13. Germline V lookup: CDR1 SGHTA, CDR2 FQGNSA. The CDR3 contains 17 residues. In nucleotides, the CDR3 is TGTGCCAGCAGCCCCGGGATAGGGCTAGCGGGGCCCTACGAGCAGTACTTC. Amino acid sequence: CASSPGIGLAGPYEQYF.

The rearrangement uses TRBV20-1 and TRBJ2-4; D unresolved. With 4 bases removed from V and 3 bases from J, the gap between germline ends came to 19 bases. This CDR3 contains 16 residues. The germline CDR1 and CDR2 sequences are DFQATT and SNEGSKA (reference sequence). The CDR3 region has the DNA TGCAGTGCTAAAGATTACCAGTCTAGAGGCAAAAACATTCAGTACTTC. Protein sequence: CSAKDYQSRGKNIQYF.

This clonotype has more than one count but fewer than ten. This chain joins TRBV9 and TRBJ2-7; TRBD2 is a possible D gene (6 bases). The CDR3 is 16 amino acids. Germline CDR1 is SGDLS and CDR2 is YYNGEE. The V end lost 0 bases, the J end lost 6 bases, and 19 bases lay between the germline ends. DNA for the CDR3: TGTGCCAGCAGCGTAGGAGGCGGACTAAGGGGTTCCGAGCAGTACTTC. This gives the protein CASSVGGGLRGSEQYF.

This chain uses TRBV21-1 with TRBJ2-7. TRBV21-1 has pseudogene status. The CDR3 loop spans 14 amino acids. In DNA, the CDR3 is TGTGCCAGCAGCAAACCCCAATGGCCCTACGAGCAGTACTTC. It translates to CASSKPQWPYEQYF.

In this sample, this clonotype turned up a few times. The chain recombines TRBV20-1 with TRBJ1-5; perhaps TRBD1 as D (5 bases). Per the germline V gene, CDR1 is DFQATT and CDR2 is SNEGSKA (reference sequence). The CDR3 is 13 amino acids. The ends were cut back, 5 bases at V and 1 base at J, with 9 bases in the middle. CDR3 in amino acids: CSAVRDSNQPQHF. The CDR3 region has the DNA TGCAGTGCTGTCCGGGACAGCAATCAGCCCCAGCATTTT.

The rearrangement joins TRBV11-2 to TRBJ1-1; TRBD1 is a possible D gene (5 bases). This CDR3 has 12 residues. Germline CDR1 is SGHAT and CDR2 is FQNNGV. Trimming took 5 bases from V and 6 from J, leaving 10 bases between them. The DNA of the CDR3 is TGTGCCAGCAGCCCTATGACAGCTGAAGCTTTCTTT. It specifies CASSPMTAEAFF.

This clonotype was detected only a few times. The CDR3 here is CASSYPRQGGPIEQYF. CDR3 DNA sequence: TGTGCCAGCAGTTACCCCCGACAGGGGGGTCCTATCGAGCAGTACTTC. The V and J genes are TRBV6-5 and TRBJ2-7, with TRBD1 matching 9 bases. CDR1 and CDR2 (germline): MNHEY, SVGAGI. The CDR3 totals 16 residues. With V trimmed by 2 bases and J by 6 bases, 11 bases remained unmatched.

This clonotype was detected a few times. The chain couples TRBV20-1 to TRBJ2-2, with 8 bases matching TRBD1. Germline CDR1 DFQATT, CDR2 SNEGSKA (reference sequence). This CDR3 has 15 residues. Trimming at V came to 3 bases and at J to 1 base, leaving 4 bases not matched to a gene. The CDR3 DNA follows: TGCAGTGCTAGGAGGACAGGGCGGAACACCGGGGAGCTGTTTTTT. Translating it yields CSARRTGRNTGELFF.

This clonotype was counted at least ten times. The gene calls are TRBV29-1 and TRBJ2-1, with 7 nucleotides matching TRBD1. The germline gives CDR1 SQVTM, CDR2 ANQGSEA. After removal of 7 bases from V and 4 bases from J, the junction contained 7 bases not matched to a gene. This CDR3 contains 13 residues. Here the CDR3 reads CSAIRDSYNEQFF. The CDR3 coding sequence is TGCAGCGCAATACGGGACAGTTACAATGAGCAGTTCTTC.

This clonotype was observed a handful of times. The J gene is TRBJ1-2, the V gene TRBV3-1, with D hard to call. CDR3 length: 15 amino acids. The ends were cut back, 0 bases at V and 4 bases at J, with 12 bases in the middle. Germline CDR1 reads LGHDT; CDR2 reads YNNKEL (reference sequence). CDR3 in amino acids: CASSQELGQRYGYTF. DNA of the CDR3: TGTGCCAGCAGCCAAGAACTCGGGCAGCGCTATGGCTACACCTTC. Supplemented by reference TRBV3-1 and TRBJ1-2, the full variable domain reads DTAVSQTPKYLVTQMGNDKSIKCEQNLGHDTMYWYKQDSKKFLKIMFSYNNKELIINETVPNRFSPKSPDKAHLNLHINSLELGDSAVYFCASSQELGQRYGYTFGSGTRLTVV.

V usage is TRBV3-1 and J usage is TRBJ1-5, with D possibly TRBD1 on 6 matching bases. Germline CDR1 reads LGHDT; CDR2 reads YNNKEL (reference sequence). The V end lost 5 bases, the J end lost 5 bases, and 13 bases lay between the germline ends. The CDR3 loop spans 14 amino acids. The CDR3 loop reads CASSRGGLDQPQHF. The CDR3 DNA reads TGTGCCAGCAGCAGGGGGGGACTGGATCAGCCCCAGCATTTT.

This clonotype appeared a few times. The V and J genes are TRBV7-2 and TRBJ2-1, with D unclear. The CDR3 is 14 residues long. The germline V and J ends were trimmed by 2 bases and 3 bases, with 8 bases remaining between them. Germline V CDR1 and CDR2: SGHTA, FQGNSA. The CDR3 region is CASSLTQFYNEQFF. CDR3 bases: TGTGCCAGCAGCTTAACTCAATTCTACAATGAGCAGTTCTTC.

This clonotype was counted a few times. The chain joins TRBV28 to TRBJ1-5; maybe TRBD1 (5 bases). Trimming removed 8 bases from V and 11 bases from J, with 16 bases in between. In germline, CDR1 is MDHEN, CDR2 SYDVKM. The CDR3 loop spans 12 amino acids. The CDR3, as DNA: TGTGCCAGCGGGGGTATTGGACGGGCCCAGCATTTT. Translated: CASGGIGRAQHF.

This rearrangement joins TRBV7-2 to TRBJ2-7, with D uncertain. Deletions cut 2 bases from V and 4 bases from J, with 12 bases between. The CDR3 length is 14 residues. Germline CDR1 reads SGHTA; CDR2 reads FQGNSA. The CDR3 bases are TGTGCCAGCAGCTTAATGGGATGGGTTTACGAGCAGTACTTC. It is translated as CASSLMGWVYEQYF. Full variable domain (missing parts from reference TRBV7-2 and TRBJ2-7): GAGVSQSPSNKVTEKGKDVELRCDPISGHTALYWYRQSLGQGLEFLIYFQGNSAPDKSGLPSDRFSAERTGGSVSTLTIQRTQQEDSAVYLCASSLMGWVYEQYFGPGTRLTVT.

The rearrangement joins TRBV28 to TRBJ2-3; a possible D gene is TRBD2 (6 bases). V shed 6 bases and J shed 0 bases, with 28 bases lying between them. Germline CDR1 is MDHEN and CDR2 is SYDVKM. The length of the CDR3 is 20 residues. CDR3 sequence: CASSPFAGTVAGSSTDTQYF. Written as DNA, the CDR3 is TGTGCCAGCAGCCCCTTCGCCGGGACTGTGGCGGGGTCTAGCACAGATACGCAGTATTTT.